A selection of T cell receptor beta chains follows, all from one sample in a study of shared clonotypes between healthy human individuals. Assay used: immunoSEQ multiplex PCR; TCRdb lists only in-frame clones, some missing. This repertoire shows a few hundred thousand clones, roughly three quarters found once; its top ten account for 12%. Sequenced material: PBMCs. The receptors were sampled from a woman aged 40-49 years in good health. Some clones in this sample may be carry-over from other donors' samples. Both conserved end residues are part of each CDR3. The D gene is left open where the match is weak. Clone size is given for some rows only: seen once, a few or many times, or a class if the clone is expanded.

TRBV5-6,.,TRBJ1-1,.,TGTGCCAGCAGCTTGGGGGACCGAGGAACTGAAGCTTTCTTT,CASSLGDRGTEAFF
TRBV7-9,once,TRBJ2-1,TRBD2,TGTGCCAGCAGCACTCGGACTAGCGGGAGCGATGAGCAGTTCTTC,CASSTRTSGSDEQFF
TRBV28,.,TRBJ1-2,.,TGTGCCAGCCAATCTAATGGGGCAGGGGACTATGGCTACACCTTC,CASQSNGAGDYGYTF
TRBV9,.,TRBJ2-7,.,TGTGCCAGCAGCGAGGGAACAACTCCGACCTACGAGCAGTACTTC,CASSEGTTPTYEQYF
TRBV7-2,.,TRBJ2-1,TRBD1,TGTGCCAGCAGCTTACGGGGACAGAATTACAATGAGCAGTTCTTC,CASSLRGQNYNEQFF
TRBV30,.,TRBJ2-7,TRBD1,TGTGCCTGGAGTGGACAGGGGGGCGAGCAGTACTTC,CAWSGQGGEQYF
TRBV7-2,.,TRBJ2-3,TRBD2,TGTGCCAGCAGCCTGACTAGCGGCTCGGGCACAGATACGCAGTATTTT,CASSLTSGSGTDTQYF
TRBV29-1,.,TRBJ2-3,.,TGCAGCGCCGGTCGGGGGAGGATGCAGTATTTT,CSAGRGRMQYF
TRBV5-1,.,TRBJ2-3,.,TGCGCCAGCAGCTTGGAGGGTCAGACCACAGATACGCAGTATTTT,CASSLEGQTTDTQYF
TRBV18,.,TRBJ1-1,TRBD1,TGTGCCAGCTCACCGGGACAGGCAGGCGGCGGCACTGAAGCTTTCTTT,CASSPGQAGGGTEAFF
TRBV28,once,TRBJ2-1,TRBD2,TGTGCCAGCAGGCGAGCGGGAGGGCCGACCCACAATGAGCAGTTCTTC,CASRRAGGPTHNEQFF
TRBV5-8,.,TRBJ2-7,.,TGTGCCAGCAGCTTGGCCTTCGGTAGGGCCTTCACCTACGAGCAGTACTTC,CASSLAFGRAFTYEQYF
TRBV10-3,.,TRBJ1-2,.,TGTGCCATCAGTGGGGTGTCCAGGCCTAACTATGGCTACACCTTC,CAISGVSRPNYGYTF
TRBV18,.,TRBJ1-2,TRBD1,TGTGCCAGCTCACCCCGAGACAGGGGTGGCTACACCTTC,CASSPRDRGGYTF
TRBV10-2,.,TRBJ2-1,.,TGCGCCAGCAGTGAGTCGCGGCACGTCTACAATGAGCAGTTCTTC,CASSESRHVYNEQFF
TRBV18,.,TRBJ1-1,.,TGTGCCAGCTCACCTGCGCTTCAGGCCACTGAAGCTTTCTTT,CASSPALQATEAFF
TRBV13,.,TRBJ2-7,.,TGTGCCAGCAGCCCTGGGCGGGCGCGACCTAACTACGAGCAGTACTTC,CASSPGRARPNYEQYF
TRBV11-2,few,TRBJ2-5,TRBD2,TGTGCCAGCAGCTTAGGACTAGCGGGAGGGCCAGGGGGGGAGCAGTACTTC,CASSLGLAGGPGGEQYF
TRBV7-9,.,TRBJ2-5,.,TGTGCCAGCAGCTCCATAGGGGTTAGTCGGGCCACGGGGACCCAGTACTTC,CASSSIGVSRATGTQYF
TRBV18,.,TRBJ1-1,.,TGTGCCAGCTCACCAAGGGGGGACACTGAAGCTTTCTTT,CASSPRGDTEAFF
TRBV4-1,.,TRBJ1-5,.,TGCGCCAGCAGCCTAATCCCCGGGGACCCGCCCCAGCATTTT,CASSLIPGDPPQHF
TRBV4-2,.,TRBJ2-4,.,TGTGCCAGCAGCCAAAGAAAAGGCCCGGAGGCGGGGGCCAAAAACATTCAGTACTTC,CASSQRKGPEAGAKNIQYF
TRBV7-9,.,TRBJ2-6,TRBD1,TGTGCCAGCAGCTTGAGGGGACAGGGAGGGTCTGGGGCCAACGTCCTGACTTTC,CASSLRGQGGSGANVLTF
TRBV5-1,.,TRBJ2-1,.,TGCGCCAGCAGCTCAGGATACGATCAGCTTCCATCCTACAATGAGCAGTTCTTC,CASSSGYDQLPSYNEQFF
TRBV30,.,TRBJ2-4,TRBD2,TGTGCCTGGAGTACGGGACTAGCGGGAGGGACGAACATTCAGTACTTC,CAWSTGLAGGTNIQYF
TRBV6-1,.,TRBJ1-1,TRBD1,TGTGCCAGCAGTGAAACCGGGACAGGCACTGAAGCTTTCTTT,CASSETGTGTEAFF
TRBV10-2,many,TRBJ1-6,.,TGCGCCAGCTTAGGTTACAGGGATAATTCACCCCTCCACTTT,CASLGYRDNSPLHF
TRBV18,.,TRBJ1-5,.,TGTGCCAGCTCACTTGATGTGGGGGGGTCACAGCCCCAGCATTTT,CASSLDVGGSQPQHF
TRBV7-9,few,TRBJ2-2,.,TGTGCCAGCAGCCCCGACAGGAACACCGGGGAGCTGTTTTTT,CASSPDRNTGELFF
TRBV28,.,TRBJ2-5,.,TGTGCCAGCAGTTTGCGACTAGGAGAGACCCAGTACTTC,CASSLRLGETQYF